This T cell receptor beta chain was identified during a study of T cell responses to AZD1222 COVID-19 vaccine. Clones were read by immunoSEQ multiplex PCR, and TCRdb kept only the in-frame ones, dropping some. The data contain over 150,000 clones, roughly 91% of them seen just once; the ten biggest clones take up about 1%. In regard to this clone: Its antigen is undetermined.

Germline V gene sequence: CDR1 KGHSH, CDR2 LQKENI. This CDR3 is built from 14 residues. Trimming stripped 3 bases from V and 9 bases from J, with 12 bases between. The study's findings and limits: Repertoires were obtained solely post-peak T cell response. Only a handful of AZD1222 recipients, five to seven in all, had baseline seropositivity. The study reported that nearly half of spike-specific TCRs target unmutated variant regions. Donor demographics were predominantly white British with a female majority; clonal diversity may be underestimated.

This receptor was taken from an adult who received the MenACWY meningococcal vaccine as a control. V gene TRBV18 combines with J gene TRBJ1-6; D call uncertain. The material sequenced was peripheral blood, taken 28 days after the second dose of the MenACWY control vaccine. DNA of the CDR3: TGTGCCAGCTCACCCTCAGCCTTGGGTTCACCCCTCCACTTT. Amino acids: CASSPSALGSPLHF.